These 32 T cell receptor beta chains share one sample of origin, sequenced in a study of blood T cell repertoires in COVID-19. The table came from immunoSEQ multiplex PCR; TCRdb's copy has only in-frame clones and leaves some out. This repertoire shows about 99,000 clones, 82% found once; its top ten account for 4.5% to 5.5%. The material sequenced was peripheral blood. The receptors were sampled from a man aged 55-75 years with acute or convalescent COVID-19.

This clone showed up just once. One end of the junction does not line up with germline, which may come from a read error. CDR3 residues: CASSLGLAGGGQETQYF. For the CDR3, the DNA is TGTGCTAGCAGCTTAGGACTAGCGGGAGGGGGCCAAGAGACCCAGTACTTC. The V and J genes are TRBV7-7 and TRBJ2-5, with 15 bases that match TRBD2. Germline V gene lookup returns CDR1 SSHAT and CDR2 FNYEAQ (reference sequence). The CDR3 sequence is 17 residues long.

The V and J genes are TRBV6-2 or TRBV6-3 and TRBJ2-7; TRBD2 matches 11 bases. J was trimmed by 2 bases and V by 0 bases; bases with no gene match: 12. Germline CDR1 is MNHEY and CDR2 is SVGEGT. The CDR3 consists of 19 residues. CDR3 DNA: TGTGCCAGCAGTTACTCGAGTGCTAGCGGGAGGCAAAATACCTACGAGCAGTACTTC. Translation: CASSYSSASGRQNTYEQYF.

This clone was detected ten times or more. The rearrangement links TRBV11-2 to TRBJ2-3, with 9 bases aligning to TRBD1. The J segment lost 5 bases and the V segment lost 2 bases, leaving 5 bases of the junction unmatched. There are 15 residues in the CDR3. CDR1 and CDR2 from the germline V gene are SGHAT and FQNNGV. The CDR3 nucleotides read TGTGCCAGCAGCTTATTTCGGGACAGGGTAGATACGCAGTATTTT. Translating it yields CASSLFRDRVDTQYF.

This clone was seen just once. The chain links TRBV28 to TRBJ1-2; D gene ambiguous. Trimming cost V 5 bases and J 0 bases, with 13 bases left between them. In germline, CDR1 is MDHEN, CDR2 SYDVKM. This CDR3 is built from 15 residues. DNA of the CDR3: TGTGCCAGCAGTCCCGCCGCGGTCCCTAACTATGGCTACACCTTC. Translation: CASSPAAVPNYGYTF.

This sequence joins TRBV11-3 and TRBJ1-6; 8 nucleotides match TRBD1. CDR1 is SGHNT, CDR2 YENEEA, per germline. The CDR3 spans 15 residues. V lost 5 bases, J lost 10 bases, and 10 bases stayed unmatched. In DNA form, the CDR3 reads TGTGCCAGCAGCCTAGGATCGGACAGGGACTCACCCCTCCACTTT. Residues: CASSLGSDRDSPLHF.

This clone was counted a single time. This rearrangement joins TRBV19 to TRBJ1-4; tentatively, D is TRBD1 (5 bases). Germline CDR1 is LNHDA and CDR2 is SQIVND (reference sequence). This CDR3 is 14 amino acids long. The V end lost 9 bases, the J end lost 12 bases, and 23 bases lay between the germline ends. The CDR3 protein is CASQPQGLVSQLFF. CDR3 DNA sequence: TGTGCCAGCCAACCCCAGGGTCTAGTATCTCAACTGTTTTTT. Combining the CDR3 with reference TRBV19 and TRBJ1-4 gives the whole variable domain DGGITQSPKYLFRKEGQNVTLSCEQNLNHDAMYWYRQDPGQGLRLIYYSQIVNDFQKGDIAEGYSVSREKKESFPLTVTSAQKNPTAFYLCASQPQGLVSQLFFGSGTQLSVL.

A few counts support this clone. The chain links TRBV18 to TRBJ2-5, with 8 bases identical to TRBD2. CDR1 KGHSH and CDR2 LQKENI come from the germline V gene. The CDR3 covers 16 residues. The V gene end was trimmed by 2 bases and the J gene end by 3 bases; junction bases not matched to a gene: 8. The CDR3 here is CASSPRSGGMEETQYF. The CDR3 DNA reads as TGTGCCAGCTCACCAAGGAGCGGGGGTATGGAAGAGACCCAGTACTTC.

The rearrangement uses TRBV28 and TRBJ2-7, with D hard to call. V lost 6 bases, J lost 6 bases, and 18 bases lay in between. The germline V gene has CDR1 MDHEN and CDR2 SYDVKM. This CDR3 comprises 14 residues. Here the CDR3 reads CASSGRNTLGEQYF. CDR3 in DNA: TGTGCCAGCAGCGGCAGGAACACCCTCGGCGAGCAGTACTTC.

The chain combines TRBV7-2 with TRBJ2-1; 10 bases map to TRBD2. The CDR3 has 15 amino acids. With 1 base clipped from V and 7 bases from J, the junction kept 4 bases outside the gene matches. Germline V CDR1 and CDR2: SGHTA, FQGNSA. The CDR3 DNA follows: TGTGCCAGCAGCTTAGTTAGCGGGAGGAGGAATGAGCAGTTCTTC. Translating it yields CASSLVSGRRNEQFF.

The V call is TRBV7-8, the J call TRBJ2-1, with 10 positions matching TRBD2. Germline CDR1 SGHVS, CDR2 FQNEAQ. The junction had 8 bases not matched to a gene; V was cut back by 7 bases and J by 2 bases. The CDR3 runs 16 residues. CDR3 sequence reads: CASIDSGRWTYNEQFF. In nucleotides, the CDR3 is TGTGCCAGCATCGATAGCGGGAGGTGGACCTACAATGAGCAGTTCTTC.

The chain recombines TRBV5-1 with TRBJ2-1; 7 positions match TRBD1. The CDR3 loop spans 15 amino acids. Germline CDR1 is SGHRS and CDR2 is YFSETQ. V was clipped by 4 bases and J by 7 bases; unmatched bases: 11. The CDR3 loop reads CASSADRVGGNEQFF. As DNA, the CDR3 is TGCGCCAGCAGCGCAGACAGGGTTGGGGGAAATGAGCAGTTCTTC.

V gene TRBV4-2 combines with J gene TRBJ2-2; weak D call: TRBD1 (5 bases). Trimming took 0 bases from V and 7 from J, leaving 9 bases between them. The CDR3 has 14 residues. Germline loops: CDR1 LGHNA, CDR2 YNFKEQ. Written as DNA, the CDR3 is TGTGCCAGCAGCCAAGACAGGGCTATCGGGGAGCTGTTTTTT. This encodes CASSQDRAIGELFF.

The chain joins TRBV3-1 (or the pseudogene TRBV3-2) to TRBJ1-1, with 8 bases aligning to TRBD1. Germline V gives CDR1 LGHDT, CDR2 YNNKEL (reference sequence). The ends lost 6 bases at V and 11 bases at J; junction bases unmatched: 11. The CDR3 covers 13 residues. Here the CDR3 DNA reads TGTGCCAGCAGGCCCCAGGGGGCTGAGGGGGCTTTCTTT. This encodes CASRPQGAEGAFF.

The chain has TRBV27 and TRBJ2-3; TRBD2 is a possible D gene (7 bases). The CDR3 runs 16 residues. Germline CDR1 and CDR2: MNHEY and SMNVEV (reference sequence). Deletions cut 1 base from V and 0 bases from J, with 11 bases between. CDR3 region: CASSLFRGASTDTQYF. DNA for the CDR3: TGTGCCAGCAGTTTATTCCGGGGGGCGAGCACAGATACGCAGTATTTT.

The chain combines TRBV18 with TRBJ1-1, with a tentative D call TRBD1 (5 bases). Looked up from germline, CDR1 is KGHSH and CDR2 is LQKENI. V was pared by 4 bases and J by 6 bases, with 15 bases between. The CDR3 consists of 14 residues. Written as DNA, the CDR3 is TGTGCCAGCTCACTCAACCGGGGGGAGGCTGAAGCTTTCTTT. Translating it yields CASSLNRGEAEAFF.

V usage is TRBV15 and J usage is TRBJ2-5; TRBD1 agrees at 7 bases. CDR3 length: 16 residues. With 0 bases clipped from V and 1 base from J, the junction kept 5 bases outside the gene matches. Germline CDR1 LNHNV, CDR2 YYDKDF (reference sequence). The CDR3 sequence: CATSRDARGSQETQYF. As DNA, the CDR3 is TGTGCCACCAGCAGAGACGCCAGGGGGAGCCAAGAGACCCAGTACTTC. Supplemented by reference TRBV15 and TRBJ2-5, the full variable domain reads DAMVIQNPRYQVTQFGKPVTLSCSQTLNHNVMYWYQQKSSQAPKLLFHYYDKDFNNEADTPDNFQSRRPNTSFCFLDIRSPGLGDTAMYLCATSRDARGSQETQYFGPGTRLLVL.

This chain uses TRBV4-3 with TRBJ1-4; a weak D match, TRBD1 (6 bases). Trimming cost V 7 bases and J 7 bases, with 16 bases left between them. CDR3 size: 14 residues. CDR1 and CDR2 (germline): LGHNA, YSLEER. The CDR3 DNA follows: TGCGCCAGCACGAAGAGGGGGTTAGGTGAAAAACTGTTTTTT. The encoded protein is CASTKRGLGEKLFF.

The V gene is TRBV2, the J gene TRBJ2-5; D perhaps matches TRBD1 (6 bases). Germline loops: CDR1 SNHLY, CDR2 FYNNEI. The V and J ends lost 6 bases and 1 base respectively, with 12 bases between them. The CDR3 is 14 residues long. This chain's CDR3 is CASRERQVQETQYF. The CDR3 coding sequence is TGTGCCAGCAGGGAAAGACAGGTCCAAGAGACCCAGTACTTC. The full variable domain, rest sourced from reference TRBV2 and TRBJ2-5, is EPEVTQTPSHQVTQMGQEVILRCVPISNHLYFYWYRQILGQKVEFLVSFYNNEISEKSEIFDDQFSVERPDGSNFTLKIRSTKLEDSAMYFCASRERQVQETQYFGPGTRLLVL.

This chain links TRBV7-6 with TRBJ2-7, with 11 bases fitting TRBD1. The CDR3 runs to 16 residues. The V gene's germline CDR1 is SGHVS and CDR2 FNYEAQ. V dropped 4 bases and J dropped 2; count of bases not matched to a gene: 7. The CDR3 sequence is CASSSGTGGRAYEQYF. CDR3 DNA sequence: TGTGCCAGCAGCTCAGGGACAGGGGGTAGGGCCTACGAGCAGTACTTC. Full variable domain (outside the CDR3, taken from reference TRBV7-6 and TRBJ2-7): GAGVSQSPRYKVTKRGQDVALRCDPISGHVSLYWYRQALGQGPEFLTYFNYEAQQDKSGLPNDRFSAERPEGSISTLTIQRTEQRDSAMYRCASSSGTGGRAYEQYFGPGTRLTVT.

CDR3 loop: CASSPGQGRQPQHF. The CDR3 region has the DNA TGTGCCAGCAGCCCCGGACAGGGAAGGCAGCCCCAGCATTTT. The chain couples TRBV5-6 to TRBJ1-5, with 8 bases fitting TRBD1. V shed 4 bases and J 7 bases; nucleotides not matched to a gene: 7. Looked up from germline, CDR1 is SGHDT and CDR2 is YYEEEE. This CDR3 has 14 residues.

This clone came up a few times. The chain carries TRBV5-4 and TRBJ1-6; no firm D call. The CDR3 is 16 amino acids. Germline V gene lookup returns CDR1 SGHNT and CDR2 YYREEE (reference sequence). V was shortened by 2 bases and J by 7 bases, with 16 bases between the two germline ends. The chain's CDR3 is CASSFGGRRPNSPLHF. For the CDR3, the DNA is TGTGCCAGCAGCTTCGGAGGCCGGAGGCCCAATTCACCCCTCCACTTT. The whole variable domain, filled in from reference TRBV5-4 and TRBJ1-6, reads ETGVTQSPTHLIKTRGQQVTLRCSSQSGHNTVSWYQQALGQGPQFIFQYYREEENGRGNFPPRFSGLQFPNYSSELNVNALELDDSALYLCASSFGGRRPNSPLHFGNGTRLTVT.

This clone has only one observation. The chain links TRBV7-8 to TRBJ1-1, with 7 nucleotides matching TRBD1. The CDR3 length is 13 residues. The germline CDR1 and CDR2 sequences are SGHVS and FQNEAQ. Trimming removed 3 bases from V and 8 bases from J; junction bases left unmatched: 6. The CDR3 region has the DNA TGTGCCAGCAGCTTCCAACGGGACAGAGAAGCTTTCTTT. This gives the protein CASSFQRDREAFF.

V usage is TRBV18 and J usage is TRBJ1-6; perhaps TRBD1 as D (6 bases). This CDR3 has 13 residues. Trimming pared 8 bases from V and 8 bases from J, leaving 13 bases between. CDR1 KGHSH and CDR2 LQKENI come from the germline V gene. CDR3 coding DNA: TGTGCCAGCCTAGGACAGAGGGATTCACCCCTCCACTTT. Protein product: CASLGQRDSPLHF.

The V call is TRBV11-3, the J call TRBJ1-1; D uncertain. Germline assignment: CDR1 SGHNT and CDR2 YENEEA. The CDR3 has 13 amino acids. The V end was cut by 5 bases, the J end by 5 bases, with 12 bases between. The CDR3 spells CASSPGAGTEAFF. The DNA of the CDR3 is TGTGCCAGCAGCCCCGGAGCCGGGACTGAAGCTTTCTTT.

J is TRBJ1-4 and V is TRBV24-1; TRBD1 matches at 8 bases. CDR3 size: 18 residues. V dropped 2 bases and J dropped 8; count of bases not matched to a gene: 15. Germline assignment: CDR1 KGHDR and CDR2 SFDVKD. CDR3 protein: CATSDSLPSDRVREKLFF. CDR3 sequence (DNA): TGTGCCACCAGTGATTCCCTACCCTCGGACAGGGTCAGGGAAAAACTGTTTTTT.

The V gene is TRBV6-2 or TRBV6-3, the J gene TRBJ1-5, with 7 positions matching TRBD1. The CDR3 runs 14 residues. Germline V gene sequence: CDR1 MNHEY, CDR2 SVGEGT. J gave up 7 bases and V 2 bases, and 5 bases lay outside the gene matches. The CDR3 DNA reads as TGTGCCAGCAGTTACGACAGGGCAGGGCAGCCCCAGCATTTT. Translation gives CASSYDRAGQPQHF.

Written as DNA, the CDR3 is TGTGCCACCCCTGGGCAGGGCAATAACAATGAGCAGTTCTTC. It specifies CATPGQGNNNEQFF. This rearrangement joins TRBV6-5 to TRBJ2-1; the D gene is possibly TRBD1 (5 bases). In germline, CDR1 is MNHEY, CDR2 SVGAGI. The CDR3 length is 14 residues. Trimming removed 10 bases from V and 5 bases from J, with 18 bases in between.

This clone was seen only once. The genes are TRBV7-9 and TRBJ1-6; no firm D call. Germline CDR1 is SEHNR and CDR2 is FQNEAQ (reference sequence). The CDR3 extends over 14 amino acids. Trimming left V 5 bases short and J 7 bases short, with 12 bases between. The CDR3 coding sequence is TGTGCCAGCAGCAATCAGGCCTCGAATTCACCCCTCCACTTT. Translating it yields CASSNQASNSPLHF.

The chain combines TRBV7-2 with TRBJ1-4; possible D gene TRBD1, 5 bases. Germline V gene lookup returns CDR1 SGHTA and CDR2 FQGNSA. CDR3 length equals 16 residues. V lost 3 bases and J 8 bases, leaving 19 bases between the germline ends. Written as DNA, the CDR3 is TGTGCCAGCAGCTTGGGAGGGGCAGGTGAACGAGAAAAACTGTTTTTT. Its translation: CASSLGGAGEREKLFF.

The CDR3 spells CASSLVAGGGEQYF. The CDR3, as DNA: TGTGCCAGCAGCTTAGTAGCGGGAGGAGGCGAGCAGTACTTC. The chain employs TRBV7-3 and TRBJ2-7, with 10 bases matching TRBD2. The CDR3 is 14 residues long. V shed 2 bases and J 6 bases; nucleotides not matched to a gene: 4. The V gene's germline CDR1 is SGHTA and CDR2 FQGTGA.

V usage is TRBV10-1 and J usage is TRBJ2-3; TRBD1 is a possible D gene (6 bases). Germline CDR1 is WNHNN and CDR2 is SYGVQD (reference sequence). Trimming removed 3 bases at V and 3 bases at J, with 13 bases between. The CDR3 consists of 15 residues. The CDR3 DNA is TGCGCCAGCAGTGATATAAACAGGGTGACAGATACGCAGTATTTT. It translates to CASSDINRVTDTQYF.

V gene TRBV27 combines with J gene TRBJ1-2; 7 nucleotides align to TRBD1. The CDR3 has 16 residues. Germline CDR1 MNHEY, CDR2 SMNVEV (reference sequence). Trimming cost V 3 bases and J 7 bases; bases outside gene matches: 14. The DNA of the CDR3 is TGTGCCAGCAGTTTCCTCAGGGACAGACTGGGGGGTGGCTACACCTTC. Translated: CASSFLRDRLGGGYTF.